Listed below are T cell receptor beta chains from one sample, sequenced in a study of cytotoxic CD8 clonotypes in ibrutinib-treated CLL. TCRdb keeps only in-frame clones here, not all; method: immunoSEQ multiplex PCR. The sample has around 130,000 clones; around 80% are singletons. This specimen consisted of PBMCs, obtained after 24 months of ibrutinib treatment. These receptors all come from a human donor with chronic lymphocytic leukemia. Both conserved end residues are part of each CDR3. Each record gives: J gene, clone size, V gene, D gene, CDR3 DNA, CDR3 protein. D genes are given only for firm matches. The size entry is marked missing in some rows and otherwise reads once, few, many or a size class.

J: TRBJ2-3; size: -; V: TRBV11-3; D: -; DNA: TGTGCCAGCAGCTTAGGCGGGAAAGATACGCAGTATTTT; CDR3: CASSLGGKDTQYF
J: TRBJ1-1; size: -; V: TRBV20-1; D: -; DNA: TGCAGTGCTAGGACGAGCGAAGTCGCTTTCTTT; CDR3: CSARTSEVAFF
J: TRBJ2-3; size: -; V: TRBV18; D: -; DNA: TGTGCCAGCTCCCCCCAGGGTCCAGATACGCAGTATTTT; CDR3: CASSPQGPDTQYF
J: TRBJ1-1; size: once; V: TRBV7-9; D: TRBD1; DNA: TGTGCCAACTCAAGGGGGACAGTGAGCACTGAAGCTTTCTTT; CDR3: CANSRGTVSTEAFF
J: TRBJ2-2; size: -; V: TRBV6-4; D: -; DNA: TGTGCCAGCAGTAAGACTAGTATGAACACCGGGGAGCTGTTTTTT; CDR3: CASSKTSMNTGELFF
J: TRBJ2-7; size: -; V: TRBV5-1; D: TRBD1; DNA: TGCGCCAGCAGCTCGACAGGGGGCGCCTACGAGCAGTACTTC; CDR3: CASSSTGGAYEQYF
J: TRBJ2-5; size: -; V: TRBV13; D: TRBD1; DNA: TGTGCCAGCAGCTCTAGACAGGGGGTAAGGGAGACCCAGTACTTC; CDR3: CASSSRQGVRETQYF
J: TRBJ2-2; size: -; V: TRBV7-9; D: TRBD1; DNA: TGTGCCAACCAAGACAGGGAGAACGCGAACACCGGGGAGCTGTTTTTT; CDR3: CANQDRENANTGELFF
J: TRBJ2-1; size: -; V: TRBV10-2; D: -; DNA: TGCGCCAGCAAAATTGGTTCTACCCCCAGATACAATGAGCAGTTCTTC; CDR3: CASKIGSTPRYNEQFF
J: TRBJ2-3; size: -; V: TRBV5-1; D: -; DNA: TGCGCCAGCAGCTCCGATCCCAGCACAGATACGCAGTATTTT; CDR3: CASSSDPSTDTQYF
J: TRBJ2-5; size: -; V: TRBV7-2; D: TRBD1; DNA: TGTGCCAGCAGCCCGGACAGGGGGTGGGAGACCCAGTACTTC; CDR3: CASSPDRGWETQYF
J: TRBJ2-7; size: -; V: TRBV5-1; D: -; DNA: TGCGCCAGCAGCTTGGGGGTGAGGTCCTACGAGCAGTACTTC; CDR3: CASSLGVRSYEQYF
J: TRBJ1-2; size: -; V: TRBV6-6; D: -; DNA: TGTGCCAGCAGACGCCCGGATGGTGGCTACACCTTC; CDR3: CASRRPDGGYTF
J: TRBJ2-7; size: -; V: TRBV6-5; D: -; DNA: TGTGCCAGCAGTGTGGGACGGAGGCCCTACGAGCAGTACTTC; CDR3: CASSVGRRPYEQYF
J: TRBJ2-5; size: -; V: TRBV7-9; D: -; DNA: TGTGCCAGCAGCTTTCCAGGGAATGGTGAGACCCAGTACTTC; CDR3: CASSFPGNGETQYF
J: TRBJ2-2; size: -; V: TRBV30; D: -; DNA: TGTGCCTGGAGTACGGGGGTGGGCACCGGGGAGCTGTTTTTT; CDR3: CAWSTGVGTGELFF
J: TRBJ2-7; size: -; V: TRBV10-3; D: -; DNA: TGTGCCTCGGAGCGTGGCGGCGACTACGAGCAGTACTTC; CDR3: CASERGGDYEQYF
J: TRBJ1-1; size: -; V: TRBV6-1; D: TRBD1; DNA: TGTGCCAGCAGGGACACAGGGGGCACTGAAGCTTTCTTT; CDR3: CASRDTGGTEAFF
J: TRBJ1-5; size: -; V: TRBV7-2; D: -; DNA: TGTGCCAGCAGCCCGACTAGGGAACAGCCCCAGCATTTT; CDR3: CASSPTREQPQHF
J: TRBJ1-1; size: -; V: TRBV14; D: -; DNA: TGTGCCAGCAGCCAAGCCTGGAACACTGAAGCTTTCTTT; CDR3: CASSQAWNTEAFF
J: TRBJ2-2; size: -; V: TRBV6-1; D: -; DNA: TGTGCCAGCACTGCCGCCTCTGGCACCGGGGAGCTGTTTTTT; CDR3: CASTAASGTGELFF
J: TRBJ1-3; size: -; V: TRBV27; D: -; DNA: TGTGCCAGCAGTTTAGAACCTGGAAACACCATATATTTT; CDR3: CASSLEPGNTIYF
J: TRBJ2-2; size: -; V: TRBV10-3; D: TRBD1; DNA: TGTGCCATCAGAGGGGACAGGGGGCGGGACACCGGGGAGCTGTTTTTT; CDR3: CAIRGDRGRDTGELFF
J: TRBJ2-5; size: -; V: TRBV7-2; D: -; DNA: TGTGCCAGCAGCTTATCTAGTGTCGAGACCCAGTACTTC; CDR3: CASSLSSVETQYF
J: TRBJ2-7; size: -; V: TRBV5-4; D: -; DNA: TGTGCCAGCAGCTTGGCAGGGGCGACGGGCTACGAGCAGTACTTC; CDR3: CASSLAGATGYEQYF
J: TRBJ1-4; size: -; V: TRBV6-1; D: -; DNA: TGTGCCAGCAGTGATTCCTCCGGGAGGTTTAATGAAAAACTGTTTTTT; CDR3: CASSDSSGRFNEKLFF
J: TRBJ1-2; size: -; V: TRBV6-1; D: TRBD1; DNA: TGTGCCAGCAGAGTGCCGGACAGGGGGGATGGCTACACCTTC; CDR3: CASRVPDRGDGYTF
J: TRBJ2-5; size: -; V: TRBV6-6; D: -; DNA: TGTGCCAGCAGCTCCGGGACCCTGGGGGAGACCCAGTACTTC; CDR3: CASSSGTLGETQYF
J: TRBJ2-3; size: -; V: TRBV27; D: TRBD1; DNA: TGTGCCAGCAGTTTCCCTACAGGGGGCGGCACAGATACGCAGTATTTT; CDR3: CASSFPTGGGTDTQYF
J: TRBJ2-7; size: -; V: TRBV18; D: TRBD1; DNA: TGTGCCAGCTCACTTACGCGACAGGGCGTTGGCTACGAGCAGTACTTC; CDR3: CASSLTRQGVGYEQYF
J: TRBJ2-7; size: -; V: TRBV18; D: TRBD2; DNA: TGTGCCAGCTCACCGGGGACTAGCGGGGTTTATTCCTACGAGCAGTACTTC; CDR3: CASSPGTSGVYSYEQYF
J: TRBJ1-2; size: -; V: TRBV14; D: -; DNA: TGTGCCAGCAGCCCAGGCGGACAGTATGGCTACACCTTC; CDR3: CASSPGGQYGYTF
J: TRBJ2-2; size: -; V: TRBV30; D: -; DNA: TGTGCCTGGAGTGTAATCGTCAGTGACGGGGAGCTGTTTTTT; CDR3: CAWSVIVSDGELFF
J: TRBJ1-5; size: -; V: TRBV6-1; D: -; DNA: TGTGCCAGCAGTGACCCCTCTGGGGGTATGGGCAATCAGCCCCAGCATTTT; CDR3: CASSDPSGGMGNQPQHF
J: TRBJ2-1; size: once; V: TRBV11-2; D: TRBD2; DNA: TGTGCCAGCAGCTCTCTCCGGGGGGGACACAATGAGCAGTTCTTC; CDR3: CASSSLRGGHNEQFF
J: TRBJ1-5; size: few; V: TRBV18; D: -; DNA: TGTGCCAGCTCACCGAAGGTCGGCAGCGGACAGCCCCAGCATTTT; CDR3: CASSPKVGSGQPQHF
J: TRBJ2-3; size: -; V: TRBV7-8; D: -; DNA: TGTGCCAGCAGCTCCTACGTGGATACGCAGTATTTT; CDR3: CASSSYVDTQYF
J: TRBJ1-1; size: -; V: TRBV14; D: -; DNA: TGTGCCAGCAGCCAAGAAGTATCGGGGGCCATGAACACTGAAGCTTTCTTT; CDR3: CASSQEVSGAMNTEAFF
J: TRBJ2-3; size: -; V: TRBV5-1; D: -; DNA: TGCGCCAGCAGCTTGGAAGCACCCCGCACAGATACGCAGTATTTT; CDR3: CASSLEAPRTDTQYF
J: TRBJ2-2; size: -; V: TRBV10-2; D: -; DNA: TGCGCCAGCAGTAAGAACACCGGGGAGCTGTTTTTT; CDR3: CASSKNTGELFF
J: TRBJ2-3; size: -; V: TRBV6-1; D: -; DNA: TGTGCCAGCAGTGAAGGCACAGATACGCAGTATTTT; CDR3: CASSEGTDTQYF
J: TRBJ2-5; size: -; V: TRBV29-1; D: -; DNA: TGCAGCGTTGCTGCGGGTTGGGGAGAGACCCAGTACTTC; CDR3: CSVAAGWGETQYF
J: TRBJ2-2; size: -; V: TRBV7-2; D: -; DNA: TGTGCCAGCAGCTCTCGGGTTGGAGGGGACCTCACCGGGGAGCTGTTTTTT; CDR3: CASSSRVGGDLTGELFF